This TCR beta chain was recovered during a study of shared clonotypes between healthy human individuals. Study-level findings and limits: Generation probability values for non-shared clonotypes were lower than those for clonotypes shared by all four donors.

In the study's own analysis: From ImmunoSEQ came sequences covering only the junction and carrying no quality scores, so filtering differed. TCRdb keeps only in-frame clones here, not all; method: immunoSEQ multiplex PCR. The V and J calls and clone size come from that table; D and trimming were worked out from the DNA. Found here are about 2,500,000 clones, around 90% of them singletons; the top ten hold about 0.13%. Germline CDR1 is SGHRS and CDR2 is YFSETQ. The CDR3 runs 15 residues. The V end lost 4 bases, the J end lost 4 bases, and 17 bases lay between the germline ends. Comment on this clone: Its antigen remains unknown.

From CD4+ cells came CD45RA+ naive and CD45RA-negative memory subsets. The chain uses TRBV5-1 and TRBJ1-2; D perhaps matches TRBD1 (6 bases). This receptor was identified in a man aged 18 to 30 in good health. Sample: naive CD4+ T cells sorted from blood. Subset described: CD45RA+ positively selected. The CDR3, as DNA: TGCGCCAGCAGCCATGGGGGGGCGCGGATCTATGGCTACACCTTC. Translated: CASSHGGARIYGYTF. Full variable domain (remainder filled in from reference TRBV5-1 and TRBJ1-2): KAGVTQTPRYLIKTRGQQVTLSCSPISGHRSVSWYQQTPGQGLQFLFEYFSETQRNKGNFPGRFSGRQFSNSRSEMNVSTLELGDSALYLCASSHGGARIYGYTFGSGTRLTVV.